Shown below are 20 T cell receptor beta chains from a single sample sequenced in a study of cytomegalovirus exposure and HLA in healthy donors. The PCR made use of 60 Vbeta and 13 Jbeta primers. Method: immunoSEQ multiplex PCR; TCRdb's copy keeps in-frame clones and lacks some. The sample records about 63,000 clones, approximately 73% being singletons. Specimen: PBMCs. The receptors here all came from a man between 45 and 60 years old in good health and CMV-seronegative.

V usage is TRBV9 and J usage is TRBJ2-5; 11 nucleotides line up with TRBD1. The germline V gene has CDR1 SGDLS and CDR2 YYNGEE. After removal of 3 bases from V and 5 bases from J, the junction contained 6 bases not matched to a gene. The CDR3 loop spans 15 amino acids. The CDR3 protein is CASSEKDRGLETQYF. The CDR3 DNA reads as TGTGCCAGCAGCGAAAAGGACAGGGGGCTTGAGACCCAGTACTTC.

The chain combines TRBV7-6 with TRBJ2-3, with TRBD2 as a possible D gene (6 bases). Trimming left V 0 bases short and J 6 bases short, with 16 bases between. The CDR3 runs 16 residues. Per germline, CDR1 SGHVS and CDR2 FNYEAQ. The chain's CDR3 is CASSLAGGGRSDTQYF. The CDR3 nucleotides are TGTGCCAGCAGCTTAGCTGGAGGAGGGCGTAGCGATACGCAGTATTTT.

The J gene is TRBJ1-1, the V gene TRBV6-1; TRBD1 is a possible D gene (6 bases). CDR1 and CDR2 (germline): MNHNS, SASEGT. The CDR3 length is 14 residues. Between the trimmed V and J ends, which lost 8 bases and 2 bases, there was a span of 15 bases. CDR3: CASLYVGGNTEAFF. As DNA, the CDR3 is TGTGCCAGCCTATACGTAGGGGGAAACACTGAAGCTTTCTTT.

This rearrangement joins TRBV7-3 to TRBJ2-2, with TRBD1 as a possible D gene (6 bases). V lost 0 bases to trimming and J lost 4 bases, with 6 bases between them. CDR3 length: 14 residues. The germline V gene encodes CDR1 SGHTA and CDR2 FQGTGA. CDR3 DNA sequence: TGTGCCAGCAGCTTAACAGGGGGCACCGGGGAGCTGTTTTTT. Translating gives CASSLTGGTGELFF.

This chain uses TRBV5-1 with TRBJ2-7, with TRBD2 matching over 10 bases. Germline V CDR1 and CDR2: SGHRS, YFSETQ. V lost 0 bases and J lost 4; bases outside the gene matches: 7. The CDR3 runs 16 residues. CDR3 sequence (DNA): TGCGCCAGCAGCTTGGATAGCGGGGGGACGTCTTACGAGCAGTACTTC. Its translation: CASSLDSGGTSYEQYF.

The rearrangement links TRBV6-1 to TRBJ2-5; 9 positions agree with TRBD1. The CDR3 runs to 14 residues. CDR1 is MNHNS, CDR2 SASEGT, per germline. Trimming cost V 8 bases and J 5 bases; bases outside gene matches: 9. Here the CDR3 reads CASGQGWGVETQYF. The CDR3 DNA is TGTGCCAGCGGACAGGGGTGGGGCGTCGAGACCCAGTACTTC.

The chain combines TRBV21-1 with TRBJ1-3; the table calls TRBD1, which could not be checked here. TRBV21-1 has pseudogene status. This CDR3 has 15 residues. The CDR3 here is CAGYRAPRGGNTIYF. CDR3 bases: TGTGCCGGCTACAGGGCTCCTCGGGGAGGAAACACCATATATTTT.

The J gene is TRBJ1-1, the V gene TRBV11-2; no reliable D call. Germline V gene lookup returns CDR1 SGHAT and CDR2 FQNNGV. Trimming stripped 6 bases from V and 0 bases from J, with 14 bases between. The length of the CDR3 is 15 residues. The CDR3: CASRIGERMNTEAFF. The CDR3 nucleotides read TGTGCCAGCAGGATCGGGGAACGAATGAACACTGAAGCTTTCTTT.

This sequence joins TRBV27 and TRBJ2-3; possibly TRBD2 for D (6 bases). Germline lookup yields CDR1 MNHEY and CDR2 SMNVEV (reference sequence). Trimming shortened V by 2 bases and J by 0 bases, and 6 bases separated the two germline ends. The CDR3 is 14 amino acids. CDR3 region: CASSLAGSTDTQYF. The DNA of the CDR3 is TGTGCCAGCAGTTTAGCGGGGAGCACAGATACGCAGTATTTT.

The genes are TRBV7-9 and TRBJ1-5, with D perhaps TRBD1 (5 bases). Germline loops: CDR1 SEHNR, CDR2 FQNEAQ (reference sequence). V lost 5 bases and J lost 0, with 8 bases in between. The CDR3 has 14 amino acids. The CDR3 coding sequence is TGTGCCAGCAGCCCAGGGAATAGCAATCAGCCCCAGCATTTT. The encoded protein is CASSPGNSNQPQHF.

The chain couples TRBV4-1 to TRBJ1-1, with 7 bases aligning to TRBD1. CDR1 is MGHRA, CDR2 YSYEKL, per germline. Trimming cost V 3 bases and J 6 bases; bases outside gene matches: 7. This CDR3 is built from 14 residues. In DNA, the CDR3 is TGCGCCAGCAGCCACGCAGACAGGGCCCCTGAAGCTTTCTTT. Translation gives CASSHADRAPEAFF.

This clone occurred once. V usage is TRBV11-3 and J usage is TRBJ2-1, with D possibly TRBD2 on 6 matching bases. The CDR3 is 15 residues long. Trimming stripped 0 bases from V and 2 bases from J, with 8 bases between. The germline CDR1 and CDR2 sequences are SGHNT and YENEEA. The DNA of the CDR3 is TGTGCCAGCAGCTTAGATGGCGGGACCTACAATGAGCAGTTCTTC. Protein: CASSLDGGTYNEQFF.

The chain uses TRBV5-6 and TRBJ1-2, with D maybe TRBD1 (6 bases). Germline V gene sequence: CDR1 SGHDT, CDR2 YYEEEE. This CDR3 contains 12 residues. The ends were cut back, 5 bases at V and 8 bases at J, with 13 bases in the middle. CDR3 sequence: CASRQPGEGYTF. The CDR3 nucleotides read TGTGCCAGCAGACAGCCAGGGGAAGGCTACACCTTC. The complete variable domain, with remaining parts taken from reference TRBV5-6 and TRBJ1-2, reads DAGVTQSPTHLIKTRGQQVTLRCSPKSGHDTVSWYQQALGQGPQFIFQYYEEEERQRGNFPDRFSGHQFPNYSSELNVNALLLGDSALYLCASRQPGEGYTFGSGTRLTVV.

The rearrangement links TRBV9 to TRBJ1-2; D may be TRBD1 (6 bases). Germline V gene data show CDR1 as SGDLS and CDR2 as YYNGEE. The CDR3 contains 13 residues. V dropped 3 bases and J dropped 6 bases, with 12 bases sitting between them. DNA of the CDR3: TGTGCCAGCAGCGACGGACAGACAAATGGCTACACCTTC. This codes for CASSDGQTNGYTF.

The sample holds a few counts of this clone. The chain recombines TRBV6-1 with TRBJ2-3, with D possibly being TRBD2 (5 bases). The V end lost 1 base, the J end lost 4 bases, and 18 bases lay between the germline ends. Germline values: CDR1 MNHNS, CDR2 SASEGT. The CDR3 length is 17 residues. CDR3 protein: CASSEGLALLWADTQYF. CDR3 coding DNA: TGTGCCAGCAGTGAAGGGCTAGCACTACTGTGGGCAGATACGCAGTATTTT.

The rearrangement uses TRBV19 and TRBJ1-2; 8 bases match TRBD1. The J segment lost 4 bases and the V segment lost 4 bases, leaving 8 bases of the junction unmatched. The CDR3 has 15 residues. The germline gives CDR1 LNHDA, CDR2 SQIVND (reference sequence). The CDR3 nucleotides are TGTGCCAGTAGTAGCGCAGGGGGCAGGAGCTATGGCTACACCTTC. This encodes CASSSAGGRSYGYTF.

The chain carries TRBV30 and TRBJ2-7, with 10 nucleotides matching TRBD2. Germline V CDR1 and CDR2: GTSNPN, SVGIG (reference sequence). The V segment lost 4 bases and the J segment 7 bases; nucleotides outside the gene matches: 10. The CDR3 runs to 14 residues. The DNA for the CDR3 is TGTGCCTGGACCCCACTAGCGGGGCCGGGAGAGCAGTACTTC. It is translated as CAWTPLAGPGEQYF.

V gene TRBV6-1 combines with J gene TRBJ2-3; 7 bases are shared with TRBD2. Looked up from germline, CDR1 is MNHNS and CDR2 is SASEGT. CDR3 length: 14 residues. V lost 4 bases to trimming and J lost 0 bases; unmatched junction nucleotides: 1. The CDR3 protein is CASSVSGSTDTQYF. For the CDR3, the DNA is TGTGCCAGCAGTGTTAGCGGGAGCACAGATACGCAGTATTTT.

V usage is TRBV5-1 and J usage is TRBJ2-1, with 10 nucleotides matching TRBD2. The germline CDR1 and CDR2 sequences are SGHRS and YFSETQ. This CDR3 is built from 16 residues. The J segment lost 6 bases and the V segment lost 0 bases, leaving 6 bases of the junction unmatched. The CDR3 here is CASSLVLAGGINEQFF. DNA for the CDR3: TGCGCCAGCAGCTTGGTCTTAGCGGGGGGCATCAATGAGCAGTTCTTC.

The chain combines TRBV10-1 with TRBJ2-7; tentative D call: TRBD1 (6 bases). Germline CDR1 is WNHNN and CDR2 is SYGVQD (reference sequence). Between the trimmed V and J ends, which lost 3 bases and 7 bases, there was a span of 10 bases. This CDR3 has 12 amino acids. In DNA, the CDR3 is TGCGCCAGCAGTGAAACAGGGCGGGAGCAGTACTTC. Protein sequence: CASSETGREQYF.